The source of this TCR beta chain is a study of T-cell memory formation after mild COVID-19. Unmatched junction bases numbered 4, after V lost 8 bases and J lost 2 bases. The CDR3 totals 15 residues. Constant-segment primers and 5'RACE yielded cDNA libraries for TCR alpha and TCR beta, each carrying sample barcodes and UMIs. TCRdb re-called the 5' RACE reads through MiXCR, storing one row per CDR3 protein. The table lists 200,000 to 250,000 distinct CDR3 sequences, around 17% of them singletons. This clonotype turned up a few times. What it recognizes is unknown. Findings of the study overall: In pre-infection memory, a portion of responding clones appeared, which suggested that cross-reactive memory joined. The study found contracting CD4+ clones mainly in CM and EM and contracting CD8+ clones in EMRA. Clones contracting over day 15 to 85 were CD4/CD8 balanced, with later expanders leaning CD4+.

This clonotype was sampled from a man aged 18 to 29 who had mild COVID-19 (a few samples of this study predate the infection). Cell type and time point are not known. Material for sequencing was PBMCs or a T cell subset sorted from them (not recorded which). This chain connects TRBV12-3 or TRBV12-4 to TRBJ2-3; TRBD2 matches at 13 bases. In nucleotides, the CDR3 is TGTGCCAGCGGACTAGCGGGGGCTCCCACAGATACGCAGTATTTT. This gives the protein CASGLAGAPTDTQYF.